The 5 T cell receptor beta chains below were found in one sample sequenced in a study of read filtering for tumor transcriptome and immune sequencing. The library was built from roughly 400 ng RNA with molecular barcoded adaptors for alpha/delta and beta/gamma chains. TCRdb independently ran MiXCR on the reads; one entry per CDR3 protein. The sample consists of fewer than 150,000 distinct CDR3 sequences, roughly 13% of them appearing once. Sequencing was done on a sample of a population of CD138-negative cells sorted from bone marrow. The receptor set was obtained from a donor at least 40 years old with multiple myeloma.

Details on this clonotype: Just one base apart from a much larger clone, this may be a read error. The chain has TRBV6-6 and TRBJ2-4; perhaps TRBD1 as D (5 bases). The germline CDR1 and CDR2 sequences are MNHNY and SVGAGI (reference sequence). The CDR3 has 17 residues. Trimming stripped 2 bases from V and 0 bases from J, with 14 bases between. The DNA of the CDR3 is TGTGCCAGCAGTTACCAAGGGGCTTCCATAGCCAAAAACATTCAGTACTTC. Translating gives CASSYQGASIAKNIQYF.

This clonotype was recorded at least ten times. The rearrangement links TRBV7-2 to TRBJ2-2, with 8 bases matching TRBD2. Trimming took 9 bases from V and 3 from J; bases not matched to a gene: 6. The CDR3 has 14 residues. Looked up from germline, CDR1 is SGHTA and CDR2 is FQGNSA. The CDR3 DNA follows: TGTGCCAGTGGAAGAGCGGGAGACACCGGGGAGCTGTTTTTT. Translating gives CASGRAGDTGELFF.

This clonotype appeared a few times. This chain uses TRBV29-1 with TRBJ1-2, with D possibly TRBD1 on 5 matching bases. This CDR3 spans 16 amino acids. Germline V CDR1 and CDR2: SQVTM, ANQGSEA. V lost 1 base and J 4 bases, leaving 19 bases between the germline ends. The CDR3 reads CSVEGAGNGNLYGYTF. CDR3 bases: TGCAGCGTTGAAGGGGCAGGGAATGGAAACCTCTATGGCTACACCTTC. The full variable domain, rest sourced from reference TRBV29-1 and TRBJ1-2, is SAVISQKPSRDICQRGTSLTIQCQVDSQVTMMFWYRQQPGQSLTLIATANQGSEATYESGFVIDKFPISRPNLTFSTLTVSNMSPEDSSIYLCSVEGAGNGNLYGYTFGSGTRLTVV.

This chain connects TRBV6-1 to TRBJ2-7; unclear D gene. This CDR3 spans 15 amino acids. CDR1 and CDR2 (germline): MNHNS, SASEGT. V lost 0 bases and J lost 4, with 13 bases in between. The CDR3 here is CASSEAFARTYEQYF. The CDR3 DNA sequence: TGTGCCAGCAGTGAAGCCTTCGCGAGAACTTACGAGCAGTACTTC.

This clonotype appeared many times. This chain uses TRBV10-3 with TRBJ2-1; 7 nucleotides line up with TRBD1. J gave up 1 base and V 6 bases, and 3 bases lay outside the gene matches. The CDR3 consists of 14 residues. CDR1 ENHRY and CDR2 SYGVKD come from the germline V gene. Here the CDR3 reads CAIRGGQSYNEQFF. CDR3 in DNA: TGTGCCATCAGAGGGGGACAGTCCTACAATGAGCAGTTCTTC.